This entry features one TCR beta chain sequence. The antigen is unknown. The data are from a study of cytomegalovirus exposure and HLA in healthy donors. In the study overall: As released early, the data held roughly 85 million unique TCRs from HLA-typed donors.

Overall study results and limits: In an earlier analysis, productive rearrangement rates for most beta V segments clustered near 90% or 30%. In a later analysis, a missense DCLRE1C variant was linked to TCR beta V- and J-gene trimming.

The PCR employed 60 Vbeta primers together with 13 Jbeta primers. TCRdb keeps only in-frame clones here, not all; method: immunoSEQ multiplex PCR. The sample records about 150,000 clones, around 80% being singletons. The CDR3 length is 15 residues. Germline CDR1 reads MRHNA; CDR2 reads SNTAGT. Between the trimmed V and J ends, which lost 4 bases and 4 bases, there was a span of 13 bases. The sequenced sample was PBMCs. The receptor was isolated from a middle-aged woman in good health and CMV-seronegative. The genes are TRBV6-4 and TRBJ2-2, with D tentatively TRBD1 (5 bases). The CDR3 sequence is CASSGKGHLTGELFF. CDR3 DNA sequence: TGTGCCAGCAGTGGTAAAGGACACCTCACCGGGGAGCTGTTTTTT.